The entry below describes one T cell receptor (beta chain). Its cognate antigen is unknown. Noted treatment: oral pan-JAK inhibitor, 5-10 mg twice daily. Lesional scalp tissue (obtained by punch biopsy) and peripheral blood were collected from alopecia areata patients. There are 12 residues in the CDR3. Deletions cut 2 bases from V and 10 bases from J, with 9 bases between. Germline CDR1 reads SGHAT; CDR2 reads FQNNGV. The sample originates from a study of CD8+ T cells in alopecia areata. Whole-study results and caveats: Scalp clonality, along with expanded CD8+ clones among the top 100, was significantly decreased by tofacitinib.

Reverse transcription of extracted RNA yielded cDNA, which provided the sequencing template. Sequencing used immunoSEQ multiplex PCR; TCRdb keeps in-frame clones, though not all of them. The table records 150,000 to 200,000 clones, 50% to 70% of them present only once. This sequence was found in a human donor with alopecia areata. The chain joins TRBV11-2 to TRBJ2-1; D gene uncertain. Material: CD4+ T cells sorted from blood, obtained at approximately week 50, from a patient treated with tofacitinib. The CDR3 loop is CASSLSQGEQFF. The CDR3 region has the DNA TGTGCCAGCAGCTTATCACAAGGGGAGCAGTTCTTC.